This is a list of T cell receptor beta chains from one sample in a study of CD8+ T cells in alopecia areata. TCRdb's copy holds only in-frame clones and misses some; the assay was immunoSEQ multiplex PCR. The repertoire holds around 100,000 clones, under 60% seen once, with less than 15% in the top ten. Material: CD8+ T cells sorted from blood, obtained at week 24, from a patient treated with tofacitinib. These receptors were taken from a human donor with alopecia areata. The CDR3 runs from the conserved cysteine through the conserved F or W. Fields, in order: V gene, J gene, CDR3 protein.

TRBV10-3	TRBJ1-1	CAISEDRATEAFF
TRBV30	TRBJ1-2	CAWSDMDRGLRGYTF
TRBV18	TRBJ1-2	CASSPGQGATHYGYTF
TRBV27	.	CASSSRYYEQYF
TRBV5-1	TRBJ2-7	CASELGQGADEQYF
TRBV7-2	TRBJ1-2	CASSPHSQVPNYGYTF
TRBV21-1	TRBJ1-5	CASILLGGSHHQGQPQHF
TRBV2	TRBJ1-6	CASSDRDENSPLHF
TRBV27	TRBJ2-7	CASSPRDQYF
TRBV25-1	TRBJ1-6	CASTKLYFWPLHF
TRBV6-5	TRBJ1-1	CASSYDRSNLNTEAFF
TRBV10-3	TRBJ1-1	CAISESRTEAFF
TRBV4-2	TRBJ2-3	CASSQASGGADTQYF
TRBV27	TRBJ1-5	CASSLRHHTQPQHF
TRBV27	TRBJ2-5	CASSLGRGWAETQYF
TRBV9	TRBJ2-5	CASSVESVDGETQYF
TRBV19	TRBJ1-1	CASSREGIRAFF
TRBV25-1	TRBJ2-7	CASTDSLSYEQYF
TRBV5-1	TRBJ1-6	CASRPAGTENSPLHF
TRBV29-1	TRBJ1-1	CSVVAGLMNTEAFF
TRBV30	TRBJ1-3	CAWSVDRVLSGNTIYF
TRBV19	TRBJ1-5	CASMDNRGSQPQHF
TRBV7-9	TRBJ1-2	CASSFGTLRGYTF
TRBV4-1	TRBJ2-7	CASSQGPGLAGVEQYF
TRBV30	TRBJ2-5	CAWTSWREENQETQYF
TRBV4-1	TRBJ1-1	CASSQLLRQGTNTEAFF
TRBV5-6	TRBJ2-7	CASSPEGATYEQYF
TRBV23-1	TRBJ2-1	CASSPDTGEQFF
TRBV25-1	TRBJ1-5	CAGSEFEAEGPQHF
TRBV13	TRBJ2-3	CASTGLATDTQYF
TRBV29-1	TRBJ2-7	CSEARTLPKVLAYEQYF
TRBV25-1	TRBJ2-3	CASSEWDSTDTQYF
TRBV10-3	TRBJ1-2	CAISVAGTENGYTF
TRBV30	TRBJ2-1	CAWSWDRASEQFF
TRBV7-6	TRBJ2-1	CASSSRDGYNEQFF
TRBV6-1	TRBJ2-7	CASSELHSSYEQYF
TRBV9	TRBJ1-1	CASSASSQRDTEAFF
TRBV10-3	TRBJ2-1	CATQGRYNEQFF
TRBV7-2	TRBJ2-1	CASSLGLLAGGGNEQFF
TRBV7-9	TRBJ1-5	CASSLAGHPNQPQHF
TRBV7-6	TRBJ2-2	CASSFHQRAGELFF
TRBV27	TRBJ1-2	CASSPREQSYGYTF
TRBV19	TRBJ1-5	CASSIVSAQPQHF
TRBV29-1	TRBJ2-7	CSVEAGQGSYEQYF
TRBV11-2	TRBJ1-3	CASSWEGADRAAIYF